The 32 T cell receptor beta chains reported below all come from one sample, sequenced in a study of blood T cell repertoires in COVID-19. Clones were sequenced by immunoSEQ multiplex PCR, and TCRdb holds only the in-frame ones, with some missing. The sample shows 150,000 to 200,000 clones, approximately 80% of them seen only once. Specimen: PBMCs or T cells enriched from blood (not recorded which). The receptors stem from a man aged 35 to 55 who had recovered from COVID-19.

The gene calls are TRBV7-9 and TRBJ2-3; TRBD2 aligns across 11 bases. The CDR3 is 15 amino acids. Germline V gives CDR1 SEHNR, CDR2 FQNEAQ (reference sequence). Losses at the gene ends were 5 bases for V and 6 bases for J; bases not matched to a gene: 7. CDR3 in amino acids: CASSLNSGGADTQYF. The CDR3 nucleotides read TGTGCCAGCAGCCTAAATAGCGGGGGGGCGGATACGCAGTATTTT.

This clone was detected a few times. The J gene is TRBJ1-1, the V gene TRBV5-8; TRBD1 agrees at 9 bases. CDR1 and CDR2 (germline): SGHTS, YDEGEE. The CDR3 length is 16 residues. After removal of 4 bases from V and 3 bases from J, the junction contained 10 bases not matched to a gene. In DNA form, the CDR3 reads TGTGCCAGCAGCGATGACAGGGGGGGGTACTACACTGAAGCTTTCTTT. This gives the protein CASSDDRGGYYTEAFF.

This chain uses TRBV11-2 with TRBJ1-2; tentatively, D is TRBD1 (6 bases). Trimming took off 1 base at V and 0 bases at J, with 9 bases between the two ends. This CDR3 region has 15 residues. The germline gives CDR1 SGHAT, CDR2 FQNNGV. The CDR3 loop is CASSLGSGANYGYTF. In DNA, the CDR3 is TGTGCCAGCAGCTTAGGGTCAGGGGCTAACTATGGCTACACCTTC. Filled out from reference TRBV11-2 and TRBJ1-2, the complete variable domain reads EAGVAQSPRYKIIEKRQSVAFWCNPISGHATLYWYQQILGQGPKLLIQFQNNGVVDDSQLPKDRFSAERLKGVDSTLKIQPAKLEDSAVYLCASSLGSGANYGYTFGSGTRLTVV.

The rearrangement uses TRBV11-3 and TRBJ1-1, with a tentative D call TRBD1 (6 bases). The V end was cut by 1 base, the J end by 4 bases, with 10 bases between. CDR3 length: 14 residues. Germline CDR1 and CDR2: SGHNT and YENEEA. Here the CDR3 DNA reads TGTGCCAGCAGCTTAGGGGCAGGGGCCACTGAAGCTTTCTTT. Its protein is CASSLGAGATEAFF.

This chain uses TRBV18 with TRBJ2-7; 10 nucleotides agree with TRBD1. Germline V gene data show CDR1 as KGHSH and CDR2 as LQKENI. Trimming removed 4 bases from V and 6 bases from J; junction bases left unmatched: 6. This CDR3 has 14 residues. In DNA form, the CDR3 reads TGTGCCAGCTCACGGACAGGGGGTTACTCCGAGCAGTACTTC. Residues: CASSRTGGYSEQYF.

The V call is TRBV7-2, the J call TRBJ2-7; 15 bases match TRBD2. The ends lost 4 bases at V and 6 bases at J; junction bases unmatched: 4. The CDR3 runs to 15 residues. Germline CDR1 and CDR2: SGHTA and FQGNSA. CDR3 amino acids: CASSSGLAGGREQYF. CDR3 sequence (DNA): TGTGCCAGCAGCTCCGGACTAGCGGGGGGGCGCGAGCAGTACTTC.

This clone was recorded a few times. This chain links TRBV4-1 with TRBJ2-7; weak D call: TRBD1 (5 bases). Germline CDR1 MGHRA, CDR2 YSYEKL. The length of the CDR3 is 12 residues. Trimming removed 3 bases from V and 6 bases from J, with 9 bases in between. CDR3 sequence reads: CASSQLRVEQYF. In DNA, the CDR3 is TGCGCCAGCAGCCAGCTCAGGGTCGAGCAGTACTTC.

The chain couples TRBV3-1 (or the pseudogene TRBV3-2) to TRBJ1-1; no clear D. Trimming left V 3 bases short and J 6 bases short, with 17 bases between. This CDR3 has 15 residues. The germline gives CDR1 LGHDT, CDR2 YNNKEL (reference sequence). CDR3 sequence: CASSQGPTTVAEAFF. CDR3 coding DNA: TGTGCCAGCAGCCAGGGCCCAACAACAGTGGCTGAAGCTTTCTTT.

The chain joins TRBV19 to TRBJ1-2, with D possibly being TRBD1 (6 bases). Deletions cut 9 bases from V and 5 bases from J, with 13 bases between. The length of the CDR3 is 12 residues. Germline V lookup: CDR1 LNHDA, CDR2 SQIVND (reference sequence). The CDR3 spells CASGQNTYGYTF. The DNA of the CDR3 is TGTGCCAGCGGACAGAATACGTATGGCTACACCTTC.

The chain is built from TRBV5-8 and TRBJ2-7, with 8 bases that match TRBD2. Germline V gene data show CDR1 as SGHTS and CDR2 as YDEGEE. CDR3 length: 14 amino acids. V was clipped by 4 bases and J by 10 bases; unmatched bases: 13. CDR3 DNA sequence: TGTGCCAGCAGCCCGTCGTCCGGGGGGGCGCAACAGTACGTC. Protein: CASSPSSGGAQQYV.

The genes are TRBV7-3 and TRBJ1-1, with D tentatively TRBD1 (5 bases). Trimming cost V 6 bases and J 4 bases, with 15 bases left between them. The CDR3 has 14 amino acids. Germline values: CDR1 SGHTA, CDR2 FQGTGA. The CDR3 sequence: CASRSTGGATEAFF. The DNA of the CDR3 is TGTGCCAGCAGAAGTACCGGGGGAGCCACTGAAGCTTTCTTT.

This clone appeared once. The V call is TRBV6-6, the J call TRBJ1-1, with D possibly TRBD1 on 6 matching bases. Germline-derived CDR1 and CDR2 are MNHNY and SVGAGI (reference sequence). This CDR3 is built from 13 residues. The V end lost 11 bases, the J end lost 3 bases, and 16 bases lay between the germline ends. Written as DNA, the CDR3 is TGTGCCGGAGCGGGGGCAGACTACACTGAAGCTTTCTTT. Its translation is CAGAGADYTEAFF.

Written as DNA, the CDR3 is TGTGCCTGGAGAGGGGACACCGGGGAGCTGTTTTTT. Protein product: CAWRGDTGELFF. The J gene is TRBJ2-2, the V gene TRBV30; maybe TRBD1 (5 bases). The CDR3 contains 12 residues. The V end lost 3 bases, the J end lost 3 bases, and 5 bases lay between the germline ends. The V gene's germline CDR1 is GTSNPN and CDR2 SVGIG (reference sequence).

This clone has only one observation. The rearrangement uses TRBV6-2 or TRBV6-3 and TRBJ2-2; 7 bases fit TRBD1. The CDR3 contains 17 residues. Per germline, CDR1 MNHEY and CDR2 SVGEGT. V dropped 4 bases and J dropped 0; count of bases not matched to a gene: 8. CDR3: CASSSRTGSSNTGELFF. CDR3 DNA sequence: TGTGCCAGCAGTTCAAGGACAGGATCGTCGAACACCGGGGAGCTGTTTTTT.

The chain has TRBV5-1 and TRBJ2-3; 15 bases agree with TRBD2. V lost 4 bases, J lost 3 bases, and 12 bases stayed unmatched. The CDR3 extends over 19 amino acids. From germline, CDR1 is SGHRS and CDR2 YFSETQ. CDR3: CASSPPGLAGGPRTDTQYF. CDR3 DNA sequence: TGCGCCAGCAGCCCTCCAGGACTAGCGGGGGGGCCGAGAACAGATACGCAGTATTTT.

Note on this clone: A read error may account for a junction end that differs from germline. The V gene is TRBV5-1, the J gene TRBJ2-7, with TRBD2 identical over 7 bases. In germline, CDR1 is SGHRS, CDR2 YFSETQ. The CDR3 has 12 amino acids. CDR3: CASSPGGSGPSF. In DNA form, the CDR3 reads TGCGCCAGCAGCCCCGGGGGGAGCGGCCCTTCCTTC. Full variable domain (remainder filled in from reference TRBV5-1 and TRBJ2-7): KAGVTQTPRYLIKTRGQQVTLSCSPISGHRSVSWYQQTPGQGLQFLFEYFSETQRNKGNFPGRFSGRQFSNSRSEMNVSTLELGDSALYLCASSPGGSGPSFGPGTRLTVT.

This rearrangement joins TRBV9 to TRBJ2-5, with TRBD2 matching over 9 bases. The CDR3 runs 14 residues. Germline V gene sequence: CDR1 SGDLS, CDR2 YYNGEE. After removal of 2 bases from V and 4 bases from J, the junction contained 3 bases not matched to a gene. The CDR3 here is CASSVSGGGETQYF. CDR3 DNA sequence: TGTGCCAGCAGCGTTAGCGGGGGAGGAGAGACCCAGTACTTC.

The J gene is TRBJ2-2, the V gene TRBV7-6, with 8 bases aligning to TRBD2. This CDR3 is 16 amino acids long. Per the germline V gene, CDR1 is SGHVS and CDR2 is FNYEAQ. With V trimmed by 2 bases and J by 6 bases, 8 bases remained unmatched. The CDR3 loop is CASSLMSGGSAGELFF. DNA for the CDR3: TGTGCCAGCAGCTTAATGTCGGGAGGGTCGGCCGGGGAGCTGTTTTTT.

This chain joins TRBV10-3 and TRBJ1-6; a possible D gene is TRBD1 (6 bases). This CDR3 region has 13 residues. Germline assignment: CDR1 ENHRY and CDR2 SYGVKD. The ends were cut back, 6 bases at V and 11 bases at J, with 14 bases in the middle. The CDR3 nucleotides are TGTGCCATCAGAACCTTACAGGGTGCACCCCTCCACTTT. Protein sequence: CAIRTLQGAPLHF.

V usage is TRBV2 and J usage is TRBJ1-3; TRBD1 matches 8 bases. The CDR3 has 14 amino acids. V dropped 9 bases and J dropped 5; count of bases not matched to a gene: 9. The germline CDR1 and CDR2 sequences are SNHLY and FYNNEI. In DNA form, the CDR3 reads TGTGCCAGAGGGAAAGGACAGGGAAGAAACACCATATATTTT. Residues: CARGKGQGRNTIYF.

The rearrangement joins TRBV7-2 to TRBJ2-7; tentative D call: TRBD2 (6 bases). V was trimmed by 2 bases and J by 7 bases, leaving 18 bases between them. This CDR3 region has 15 residues. The germline V gene has CDR1 SGHTA and CDR2 FQGNSA. The CDR3 loop is CASSLLRGGSSEQYF. CDR3 in DNA: TGTGCCAGCAGCTTACTTCGTGGGGGGTCAAGTGAGCAGTACTTC. Complete variable domain (other parts from reference TRBV7-2 and TRBJ2-7): GAGVSQSPSNKVTEKGKDVELRCDPISGHTALYWYRQSLGQGLEFLIYFQGNSAPDKSGLPSDRFSAERTGGSVSTLTIQRTQQEDSAVYLCASSLLRGGSSEQYFGPGTRLTVT.

This clone occurred a few times. This chain links TRBV14 with TRBJ1-1, with D unresolved. V was pared by 4 bases and J by 1 base, with 7 bases between. The CDR3 length is 13 residues. The germline V gene encodes CDR1 SGHDN and CDR2 FVKESK. CDR3 region: CASSLAGNTEAFF. For the CDR3, the DNA is TGTGCCAGCAGCCTCGCGGGGAACACTGAAGCTTTCTTT. The variable domain in full, completed from reference TRBV14 and TRBJ1-1, reads EAGVTQFPSHSVIEKGQTVTLRCDPISGHDNLYWYRRVMGKEIKFLLHFVKESKQDESGMPNNRFLAERTGGTYSTLKVQPAELEDSGVYFCASSLAGNTEAFFGQGTRLTVV.

CDR3 bases: TGTGCCATCAGTCCGTCCCGTCTGGGGGCCAGGACGGGGGAGCTGTTTTTT. This sequence encodes CAISPSRLGARTGELFF. The chain employs TRBV10-3 and TRBJ2-2; D is perhaps TRBD1 (6 bases). V lost 5 bases and J 8 bases, leaving 24 bases between the germline ends. Germline V gene data show CDR1 as ENHRY and CDR2 as SYGVKD. The CDR3 loop spans 17 amino acids.

The chain is built from TRBV4-1 and TRBJ1-4; D is perhaps TRBD1 (5 bases). The ends were cut back, 0 bases at V and 10 bases at J, with 18 bases in the middle. CDR3 length: 16 amino acids. The germline V gene encodes CDR1 MGHRA and CDR2 YSYEKL. CDR3 sequence (DNA): TGCGCCAGCAGCCAAGAGGACCCGGACTGGGGGGGAAAACTGTTTTTT. This gives the protein CASSQEDPDWGGKLFF.

The rearrangement links TRBV6-5 to TRBJ1-1, with D possibly TRBD1 on 5 matching bases. The CDR3 spans 13 residues. Per the germline V gene, CDR1 is MNHEY and CDR2 is SVGAGI. V lost 6 bases and J lost 7, with 15 bases in between. The CDR3 bases are TGTGCCAGCAGCGCTAAGGGGAGGGATGAAGCTTTCTTT. It is translated as CASSAKGRDEAFF.

V and J are TRBV4-2 and TRBJ2-3; 7 nucleotides match TRBD2. The CDR3 runs to 18 residues. Germline lookup yields CDR1 LGHNA and CDR2 YNFKEQ. The V segment lost 3 bases and the J segment 5 bases; nucleotides outside the gene matches: 17. The CDR3 DNA follows: TGTGCCAGCAGCCAGGGGGTCATGGTAGCGGGCCCGCGAGATACGCAGTATTTT. Translating gives CASSQGVMVAGPRDTQYF.

V and J are TRBV24-1 and TRBJ1-5, with TRBD1 identical over 9 bases. Unmatched junction bases numbered 6, after V lost 2 bases and J lost 5 bases. This CDR3 is built from 16 residues. Germline V CDR1 and CDR2: KGHDR, SFDVKD. CDR3 coding DNA: TGTGCCACCAGTGATTCCTGGACAGGGGTGGATCAGCCCCAGCATTTT. This gives the protein CATSDSWTGVDQPQHF.

This chain joins TRBV7-2 and TRBJ2-3; D is undetermined. V dropped 8 bases and J dropped 1 base, with 7 bases sitting between them. Per the germline V gene, CDR1 is SGHTA and CDR2 is FQGNSA. The CDR3 is 12 residues long. This CDR3 is CASRQGTDTQYF. CDR3 nucleotides: TGTGCCAGCCGGCAGGGCACAGATACGCAGTATTTT.

The V gene is TRBV7-3, the J gene TRBJ1-1, with D perhaps matching TRBD1 (5 bases). The CDR3 is 13 amino acids. Trimming took off 8 bases at V and 2 bases at J, with 12 bases between the two ends. Germline V gene data show CDR1 as SGHTA and CDR2 as FQGTGA. CDR3 sequence (DNA): TGTGCCAGCGCCTCGGGGGGAAACACTGAAGCTTTCTTT. This gives the protein CASASGGNTEAFF.

This clone was picked up a small number of times. The genes are TRBV12-5 and TRBJ1-2; D unresolved. Trimming cost V 4 bases and J 7 bases, with 16 bases left between them. Per the germline V gene, CDR1 is LGHNT and CDR2 is FRNRAP. The CDR3 is made up of 14 amino acids. The CDR3 nucleotides are TGTGCTAGTGGTTGGGAGACGGGCCCTCGTGGCTACACCTTC. It yields the protein CASGWETGPRGYTF. Supplemented by reference TRBV12-5 and TRBJ1-2, the full variable domain reads DARVTQTPRHKVTEMGQEVTMRCQPILGHNTVFWYRQTMMQGLELLAYFRNRAPLDDSGMPKDRFSAEMPDATLATLKIQPSEPRDSAVYFCASGWETGPRGYTFGSGTRLTVV.

V is TRBV24-1 and J is TRBJ1-4, with unresolved D. Germline CDR1 reads KGHDR; CDR2 reads SFDVKD. The ends were cut back, 4 bases at V and 8 bases at J, with 16 bases in the middle. This CDR3 spans 15 amino acids. The CDR3 is CATSDRTRQVEKLFF. The CDR3 DNA is TGTGCCACCAGTGACCGGACTCGGCAGGTGGAAAAACTGTTTTTT.

As regards this clone: This CDR3 is also generated by other DNA sequences in the sample. This chain connects TRBV5-1 to TRBJ2-1; 11 nucleotides line up with TRBD2. In germline, CDR1 is SGHRS, CDR2 YFSETQ. The CDR3 extends over 14 amino acids. The trim removed 3 bases at V and 4 bases at J, leaving 0 bases unmatched. The CDR3 DNA reads as TGCGCCAGCAGCTCTAGCGGGGGGTACAATGAGCAGTTCTTC. Residues: CASSSSGGYNEQFF.